This TCR beta chain was recovered during a study of OX40 agonist ivuxolimab in advanced cancers. CDR1 and CDR2 (germline): SEHNR, FQNEAQ (reference sequence). V was clipped by 5 bases and J by 5 bases, with 17 bases between them. The CDR3 extends over 15 amino acids. Profiled with immunoSEQ multiplex PCR; TCRdb holds only in-frame clones, not every one. Among under 50,000 clones, around 93% were seen once, and the ten largest hold 9.5%. Sequenced material: CD4+ or CD8+ T cells sorted from blood, taken in a trial of the OX40 agonist ivuxolimab. This clonotype was sampled from an adult with an advanced solid tumor such as melanoma, head and neck, liver or kidney cancer. The rearrangement links TRBV7-9 to TRBJ2-3; perhaps TRBD1 as D (5 bases). CDR3 sequence reads: CASSHTTQGLDTQYF. As DNA, the CDR3 is TGTGCCAGCAGCCACACAACTCAGGGATTAGATACGCAGTATTTT.